One sample yielded the 11 T cell receptor beta chains listed below, sequenced in a study of shared clonotypes between healthy human individuals (dated by TCRdb to the early 2020s). For the CD8 naive samples, CD45RO-negative cells were positively selected for CCR7, yielding a CD45RA+CCR7+ population from which TemRA cells were excluded. The library was generated by the immunoSEQ multiplex PCR assay. This immuneACCESS table, as held by TCRdb, lists in-frame sequences with V and J called but not all clones. Of the missing ones, under half trace to an unresolved V gene in checked studies; the others have no known cause. Recorded for this sample are roughly 890,000 clones; almost 95% of them occurred a single time. Around 24% of the sample rests with the top ten. The sequenced sample consisted of naive CD8+ T cells sorted from blood. The sample's cell subset or site label, in plain terms: CD45RA+CCR7+. These receptors all come from a man aged 25-45 years in good health.

This clone was seen just once. This sequence joins TRBV7-6 and TRBJ2-7; the D is unclear. The V and J ends lost 0 bases and 2 bases respectively, with 11 bases between them. This CDR3 is 15 amino acids long. Germline-derived CDR1 and CDR2 are SGHVS and FNYEAQ. This CDR3 reads CASSLAKSPTYEQYF. The CDR3 bases are TGTGCCAGCAGCTTAGCGAAGAGCCCCACCTACGAGCAGTACTTC.

This sequence joins TRBV6-6 and TRBJ2-7; tentative D call: TRBD1 (6 bases). V was pared by 6 bases and J by 5 bases, with 11 bases between. From germline, CDR1 is MNHNY and CDR2 SVGAGI (reference sequence). This CDR3 has 12 amino acids. CDR3 in amino acids: CASRIDRNEQYF. In DNA, the CDR3 is TGTGCCAGCAGGATCGACAGGAACGAGCAGTACTTC.

This rearrangement joins TRBV2 to TRBJ1-5; D gene unclear. V gave up 0 bases and J gave up 4 bases, with 13 bases separating them. Germline lookup yields CDR1 SNHLY and CDR2 FYNNEI. This CDR3 region has 16 residues. CDR3 in DNA: TGTGCCAGCAGTGAAGCTGGGGTGGCAGGTAATCAGCCCCAGCATTTT. Its protein is CASSEAGVAGNQPQHF.

The gene calls are TRBV28 and TRBJ1-5; 9 bases fit TRBD1. Unmatched junction bases numbered 15, after V lost 5 bases and J lost 10 bases. Germline V CDR1 and CDR2: MDHEN, SYDVKM. The CDR3 contains 16 residues. CDR3 loop: CASSPADRGLASPQHF. The CDR3 nucleotides read TGTGCCAGCAGTCCCGCGGACAGGGGTCTCGCCTCACCCCAGCATTTT.

The chain employs TRBV10-2 and TRBJ2-1; D call uncertain. Trimming pared 2 bases from V and 8 bases from J, leaving 10 bases between. CDR1 is WSHSY, CDR2 SAAADI, per germline. The CDR3 is 13 residues long. CDR3 nucleotide sequence: TGCGCCAGCAGTGAGATAGACTGGCATGAGCAGTTCTTC. This encodes CASSEIDWHEQFF.

The chain is built from TRBV9 and TRBJ2-7; 7 nucleotides agree with TRBD2. After removal of 3 bases from V and 7 bases from J, the junction contained 7 bases not matched to a gene. This CDR3 has 13 residues. CDR1 and CDR2 (germline): SGDLS, YYNGEE. CDR3 nucleotide sequence: TGTGCCAGCAGCGCGGCGGGAGTGGGTGAGCAGTACTTC. Encoded protein: CASSAAGVGEQYF.

The gene calls are TRBV7-2 and TRBJ2-3, with TRBD2 matching over 8 bases. The CDR3 runs 14 residues. J lost 4 bases, V lost 3 bases, and 3 bases had no gene match. CDR1 and CDR2 (germline): SGHTA, FQGNSA. The CDR3 region is CASSLAGGADTQYF. Written as DNA, the CDR3 is TGTGCCAGCAGCTTGGCGGGAGGAGCAGATACGCAGTATTTT.

This chain uses TRBV27 with TRBJ1-1, with D uncertain. CDR3 size: 16 residues. Trimming cost V 0 bases and J 0 bases, with 11 bases left between them. Germline assignment: CDR1 MNHEY and CDR2 SMNVEV (reference sequence). The CDR3 region is CASSLSIQPMNTEAFF. The CDR3 bases are TGTGCCAGCAGTTTATCGATCCAGCCCATGAACACTGAAGCTTTCTTT.

This clone was recorded once. The genes are TRBV4-3 and TRBJ2-1; possible D gene TRBD2, 6 bases. Germline CDR1 is LGHNA and CDR2 is YSLEER. V was pared by 0 bases and J by 2 bases, with 14 bases between. The length of the CDR3 is 17 residues. CDR3 bases: TGCGCCAGCAGCCAAGAGATTAGCGGAGCAACCTACAATGAGCAGTTCTTC. Protein product: CASSQEISGATYNEQFF.

This chain uses TRBV29-1 with TRBJ2-5, with TRBD2 matching over 9 bases. Germline V CDR1 and CDR2: SQVTM, ANQGSEA. The CDR3 totals 16 residues. V lost 4 bases and J lost 7; bases outside the gene matches: 16. The CDR3 is CSVVLSSGIFTTTQYF. CDR3 DNA sequence: TGCAGCGTTGTTCTGTCTAGCGGGATCTTTACGACGACCCAGTACTTC.

This chain connects TRBV27 to TRBJ2-1; tentative D call: TRBD2 (6 bases). Germline V gene sequence: CDR1 MNHEY, CDR2 SMNVEV (reference sequence). Trimming removed 5 bases from V and 0 bases from J, with 14 bases in between. CDR3 length equals 16 residues. The CDR3 loop is CASSTLPGSSYNEQFF. The CDR3 DNA reads TGTGCCAGCAGTACCCTCCCCGGGAGCTCCTACAATGAGCAGTTCTTC.